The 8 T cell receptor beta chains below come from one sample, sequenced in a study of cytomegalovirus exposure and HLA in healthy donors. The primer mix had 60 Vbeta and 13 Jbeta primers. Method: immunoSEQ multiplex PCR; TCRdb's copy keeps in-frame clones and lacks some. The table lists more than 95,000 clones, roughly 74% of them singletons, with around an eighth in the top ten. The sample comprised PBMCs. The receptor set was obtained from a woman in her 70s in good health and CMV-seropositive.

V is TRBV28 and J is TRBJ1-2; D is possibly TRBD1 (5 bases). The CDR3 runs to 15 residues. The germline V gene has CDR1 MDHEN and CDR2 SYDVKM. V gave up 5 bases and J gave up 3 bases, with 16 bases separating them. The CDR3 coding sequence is TGTGCCAGCAGTCGCAATCGCCGGGGGTACTATGGCTACACCTTC. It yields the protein CASSRNRRGYYGYTF.

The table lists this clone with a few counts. CDR3 bases: TGTGCCAGCAGCTTGGACGACAACGACTCCTACGAGCAGTACTTC. Protein sequence: CASSLDDNDSYEQYF. V gene TRBV5-6 combines with J gene TRBJ2-7, with no clear D. Germline V gene data show CDR1 as SGHDT and CDR2 as YYEEEE. With 0 bases removed from V and 0 bases from J, the gap between germline ends came to 10 bases. The CDR3 is 15 residues long.

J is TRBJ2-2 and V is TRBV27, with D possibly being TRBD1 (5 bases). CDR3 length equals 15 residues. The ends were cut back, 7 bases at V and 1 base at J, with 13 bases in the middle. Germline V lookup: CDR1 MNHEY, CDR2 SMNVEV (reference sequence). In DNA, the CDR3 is TGTGCCAGCACCCACGGGCAGGGGAACACCGGGGAGCTGTTTTTT. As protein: CASTHGQGNTGELFF.

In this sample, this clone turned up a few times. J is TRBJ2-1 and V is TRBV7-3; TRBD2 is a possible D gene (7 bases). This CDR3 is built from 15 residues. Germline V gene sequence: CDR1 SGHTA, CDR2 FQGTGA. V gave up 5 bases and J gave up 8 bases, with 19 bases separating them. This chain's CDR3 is CASSLPGGPSDEQFF. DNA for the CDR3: TGTGCCAGCAGCCTGCCCGGGGGGCCTTCGGATGAGCAGTTCTTC.

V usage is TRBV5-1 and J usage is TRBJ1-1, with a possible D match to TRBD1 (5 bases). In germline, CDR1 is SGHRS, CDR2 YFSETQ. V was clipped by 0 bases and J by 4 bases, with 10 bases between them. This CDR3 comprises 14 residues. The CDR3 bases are TGCGCCAGCAGCTTGGACGGGGGGAGCACTGAAGCTTTCTTT. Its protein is CASSLDGGSTEAFF.

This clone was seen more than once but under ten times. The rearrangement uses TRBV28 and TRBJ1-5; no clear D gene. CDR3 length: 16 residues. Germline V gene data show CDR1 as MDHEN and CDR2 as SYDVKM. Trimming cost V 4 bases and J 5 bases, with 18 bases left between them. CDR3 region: CASSSGFRMVHQPQHF. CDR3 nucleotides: TGTGCCAGCAGTTCCGGCTTCAGGATGGTCCATCAGCCCCAGCATTTT.

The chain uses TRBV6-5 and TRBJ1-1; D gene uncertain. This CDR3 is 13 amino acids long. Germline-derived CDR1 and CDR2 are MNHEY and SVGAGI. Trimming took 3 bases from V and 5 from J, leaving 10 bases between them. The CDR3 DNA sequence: TGTGCCAGCAGTTATGGAGGAAGTACTGAAGCTTTCTTT. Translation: CASSYGGSTEAFF.

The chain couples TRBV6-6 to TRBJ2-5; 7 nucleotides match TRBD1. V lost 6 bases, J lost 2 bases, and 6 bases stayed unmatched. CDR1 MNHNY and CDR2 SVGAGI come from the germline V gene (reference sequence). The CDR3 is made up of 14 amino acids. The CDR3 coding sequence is TGTGCCAGCAGACCCGGGACAGTACAAGAGACCCAGTACTTC. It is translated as CASRPGTVQETQYF.